These 28 T cell receptor beta chains came from one sample sequenced in a study of CD8 T cell repertoires and HIV-1 epitope variants. Their antigen targets remain unknown. Repertoires were generated with immunoSEQ multiplex PCR, while TCRdb's copy carries only in-frame clones and drops some. Of over 6,000 clones in the sample, less than 75% were seen once. The sample comprised cultured CD8+ T cells derived from PBMCs. Receptor source: a male donor with HIV.

The rearrangement joins TRBV28 to TRBJ1-1; unclear D gene. Germline V gene sequence: CDR1 MDHEN, CDR2 SYDVKM. V was trimmed by 2 bases and J by 1 base, leaving 14 bases between them. The CDR3 consists of 16 residues. The CDR3 DNA reads TGTGCCAGCAGTTTAGATACGGTGGCGTCGAACACTGAAGCTTTCTTT. Encoded protein: CASSLDTVASNTEAFF.

The gene calls are TRBV15 and TRBJ1-6; D uncertain. CDR3 length: 16 residues. Trimming stripped 5 bases from V and 7 bases from J, with 18 bases between. CDR1 is LNHNV, CDR2 YYDKDF, per germline (reference sequence). DNA for the CDR3: TGTGCCACCAGCGGTCGCGCGTTCACAGCCAATTCACCCCTCCACTTT. This sequence encodes CATSGRAFTANSPLHF.

The rearrangement uses TRBV27 and TRBJ1-3, with D possibly being TRBD1 (5 bases). The CDR3 runs to 15 residues. V was trimmed by 5 bases and J by 3 bases, leaving 14 bases between them. Germline CDR1 is MNHEY and CDR2 is SMNVEV (reference sequence). The CDR3 DNA reads as TGTGCCAGCAGTCTAACCGCAGGGTTTGGAAACACCATATATTTT. Encoded protein: CASSLTAGFGNTIYF.

This chain uses TRBV29-1 with TRBJ2-1; 11 bases align to TRBD1. Germline trimming cut 0 bases from V and 4 bases from J; bases unmatched to any gene: 5. The germline gives CDR1 SQVTM, CDR2 ANQGSEA. The CDR3 length is 16 residues. CDR3 DNA: TGCAGCGTTGAAGATTCGGGACAGGGGGGTTACAATGAGCAGTTCTTC. It is translated as CSVEDSGQGGYNEQFF.

This clone was observed a few times. This sequence joins TRBV6-4 and TRBJ2-1, with 8 positions matching TRBD1. The length of the CDR3 is 14 residues. Trimming at V came to 3 bases and at J to 7 bases, leaving 5 bases not matched to a gene. Germline V gene lookup returns CDR1 MRHNA and CDR2 SNTAGT. For the CDR3, the DNA is TGTGCCAGCAGTGAGGGACAGGTCAGAAATGAGCAGTTCTTC. Translation gives CASSEGQVRNEQFF.

Only a few counts were recorded for this clone. This chain links TRBV4-2 with TRBJ1-4; no reliable D call. Trimming removed 0 bases from V and 0 bases from J, with 11 bases in between. The CDR3 is made up of 17 amino acids. CDR1 is LGHNA, CDR2 YNFKEQ, per germline. CDR3 loop: CASSQEPNIATNEKLFF. DNA for the CDR3: TGTGCCAGCAGCCAAGAGCCTAACATTGCAACTAATGAAAAACTGTTTTTT.

This chain connects TRBV6-6 to TRBJ2-7; D is unclear. The CDR3 is 15 amino acids. Germline V gene sequence: CDR1 MNHNY, CDR2 SVGAGI (reference sequence). V lost 0 bases and J 1 base, leaving 10 bases between the germline ends. This chain's CDR3 is CASSYSMGLSYEQYF. The CDR3 DNA sequence: TGTGCCAGCAGTTACTCGATGGGATTGTCCTACGAGCAGTACTTC.

This clone was detected a few times. This rearrangement joins TRBV2 to TRBJ2-1; D possibly corresponds to TRBD1 (6 bases). This CDR3 spans 15 amino acids. With 0 bases removed from V and 7 bases from J, the gap between germline ends came to 13 bases. Germline assignment: CDR1 SNHLY and CDR2 FYNNEI. This chain's CDR3 is CASSEAREGENEQFF. CDR3 in DNA: TGTGCCAGCAGTGAAGCGCGAGAGGGGGAAAATGAGCAGTTCTTC.

The chain has TRBV10-3 and TRBJ2-3; D is uncertain. CDR1 is ENHRY and CDR2 is SYGVKD in the germline V gene. V was trimmed by 2 bases and J by 4 bases, leaving 7 bases between them. This CDR3 contains 13 residues. The DNA for the CDR3 is TGTGCCATCAGTGAGAGGGCCGCAGATACGCAGTATTTT. Protein product: CAISERAADTQYF.

V gene TRBV7-9 combines with J gene TRBJ2-4, with a tentative D call TRBD2 (5 bases). Between the trimmed V and J ends, which lost 5 bases and 5 bases, there was a span of 10 bases. Per germline, CDR1 SEHNR and CDR2 FQNEAQ (reference sequence). The CDR3 spans 13 residues. The CDR3 loop is CASSAGEQNIQYF. The DNA of the CDR3 is TGTGCCAGCAGCGCTGGGGAGCAAAACATTCAGTACTTC.

The V and J genes are TRBV7-2 and TRBJ2-7; D not certain. Trimming took 1 base from V and 5 from J, leaving 6 bases between them. The V gene's germline CDR1 is SGHTA and CDR2 FQGNSA. This CDR3 comprises 12 residues. CDR3: CASSLVGDEQYF. The CDR3 DNA reads TGTGCCAGCAGCTTAGTCGGTGACGAGCAGTACTTC.

This clone was detected only once. This chain joins TRBV7-9 and TRBJ2-7; D is unresolved. The germline V gene encodes CDR1 SEHNR and CDR2 FQNEAQ (reference sequence). V was pared by 4 bases and J by 5 bases, with 9 bases between. The length of the CDR3 is 12 residues. CDR3: CASSSLRDEQYF. The CDR3, as DNA: TGTGCCAGCAGCTCCCTACGGGACGAGCAGTACTTC.

J is TRBJ2-7 and V is TRBV29-1; D not resolved. V was clipped by 4 bases and J by 4 bases, with 8 bases between them. The CDR3 runs to 11 residues. CDR1 SQVTM and CDR2 ANQGSEA come from the germline V gene. In nucleotides, the CDR3 is TGCAGCGTTGTAGGGATTTACGAGCAGTACTTC. It encodes CSVVGIYEQYF.

This chain joins TRBV7-3 and TRBJ2-3; D might be TRBD1 or TRBD2, each matching 5 bases. CDR1 and CDR2 (germline): SGHTA, FQGTGA. The germline V and J ends were trimmed by 5 bases and 2 bases, with 20 bases remaining between them. This CDR3 has 17 residues. The CDR3 bases are TGTGCCAGCAGCCCCAACCATGGGACGCTCTTCACAGATACGCAGTATTTT. It translates to CASSPNHGTLFTDTQYF.

The chain couples TRBV2 to TRBJ1-5, with unresolved D. Looked up from germline, CDR1 is SNHLY and CDR2 is FYNNEI. With 8 bases removed from V and 7 bases from J, the gap between germline ends came to 15 bases. The CDR3 is made up of 13 amino acids. The CDR3 loop reads CASRYEGEQPQHF. CDR3 sequence (DNA): TGTGCCAGCCGATACGAGGGCGAACAGCCCCAGCATTTT. The variable domain in full, with the rest retrieved from reference TRBV2 and TRBJ1-5, is EPEVTQTPSHQVTQMGQEVILRCVPISNHLYFYWYRQILGQKVEFLVSFYNNEISEKSEIFDDQFSVERPDGSNFTLKIRSTKLEDSAMYFCASRYEGEQPQHFGDGTRLSIL.

V and J are TRBV19 and TRBJ1-1, with 8 positions matching TRBD1. This CDR3 has 15 residues. V was clipped by 1 base and J by 4 bases; unmatched bases: 5. CDR1 is LNHDA and CDR2 is SQIVND in the germline V gene (reference sequence). The CDR3 spells CASSIGGTGPTEAFF. The DNA for the CDR3 is TGTGCCAGTAGTATAGGAGGGACAGGACCCACTGAAGCTTTCTTT.

This clone has more than one count but fewer than ten. This CDR3 is CASSESLGEEAFF. DNA of the CDR3: TGTGCCAGCAGTGAATCCTTGGGGGAAGAAGCTTTCTTT. The rearrangement joins TRBV25-1 to TRBJ1-1; D is perhaps TRBD1 (5 bases). The CDR3 has 13 amino acids. V lost 1 base and J 8 bases, leaving 11 bases between the germline ends. Germline V CDR1 and CDR2: MGHDK, SYGVNS.

The rearrangement joins TRBV2 to TRBJ2-7; no firm D call. Germline CDR1 and CDR2: SNHLY and FYNNEI. This CDR3 contains 13 residues. Trimming removed 3 bases from V and 4 bases from J, with 10 bases in between. The CDR3 here is CASSDGQSYEQYF. In nucleotides, the CDR3 is TGTGCCAGCAGTGACGGTCAGAGTTACGAGCAGTACTTC.

The V and J genes are TRBV5-1 and TRBJ1-1, with D unclear. Germline V gene lookup returns CDR1 SGHRS and CDR2 YFSETQ. Trimming shortened V by 0 bases and J by 3 bases, and 6 bases separated the two germline ends. The CDR3 length is 13 residues. The chain's CDR3 is CASSLARDTEAFF. The CDR3 DNA reads TGCGCCAGCAGCTTGGCGAGGGACACTGAAGCTTTCTTT.

The chain links TRBV6-1 to TRBJ2-3; a possible D gene is TRBD1 (5 bases). V lost 2 bases and J lost 4, with 10 bases in between. The CDR3 is made up of 14 amino acids. Germline lookup yields CDR1 MNHNS and CDR2 SASEGT. The CDR3 DNA reads TGTGCCAGCAGTGAAAGCCCAGGGCCAGATACGCAGTATTTT. This sequence encodes CASSESPGPDTQYF.

This clone was seen a handful of times. The rearrangement uses TRBV5-5 and TRBJ1-1; D ambiguous. The CDR3 is 12 amino acids. Germline CDR1 is SGHKS and CDR2 is YYEKEE (reference sequence). Between the trimmed V and J ends, which lost 0 bases and 6 bases, there was a span of 6 bases. The CDR3 nucleotides are TGTGCCAGCAGCTTGGGGTACTCTGAAGCTTTCTTT. It yields the protein CASSLGYSEAFF.

The chain recombines TRBV7-6 with TRBJ2-1; the match to TRBD2 covers 12 bases. The V gene's germline CDR1 is SGHVS and CDR2 FNYEAQ. CDR3 length: 15 residues. With 5 bases clipped from V and 6 bases from J, the junction kept 5 bases outside the gene matches. The CDR3 nucleotides are TGTGCCAGCAGCGTACTAGCGGGGGGAACCAATGAGCAGTTCTTC. Translating it yields CASSVLAGGTNEQFF.

CDR3 sequence: CASSLEQGWEDTQYF. CDR3 sequence (DNA): TGTGCCAGCAGCTTAGAACAGGGTTGGGAAGATACGCAGTATTTT. The chain joins TRBV7-9 to TRBJ2-3; a weak D match, TRBD1 (6 bases). In germline, CDR1 is SEHNR, CDR2 FQNEAQ (reference sequence). Trimming cost V 1 base and J 5 bases, with 13 bases left between them. The CDR3 is made up of 15 amino acids.

The chain joins TRBV28 to TRBJ2-3; D may correspond to TRBD1 or TRBD2 (5 bases each). With 4 bases removed from V and 2 bases from J, the gap between germline ends came to 10 bases. This CDR3 region has 14 residues. Germline CDR1 MDHEN, CDR2 SYDVKM. The CDR3 nucleotides are TGTGCCAGCAGTTATCGGGACGACACAGATACGCAGTATTTT. It yields the protein CASSYRDDTDTQYF.

CDR3: CASSLGDTNEQYF. The CDR3 bases are TGTGCCAGCAGCTTGGGGGATACTAACGAGCAGTACTTC. The chain joins TRBV7-3 to TRBJ2-7; D possibly matches TRBD1 or TRBD2 (5 bases each). V was clipped by 3 bases and J by 5 bases, with 11 bases between them. Germline V CDR1 and CDR2: SGHTA, FQGTGA. The CDR3 covers 13 residues.

This sequence joins TRBV27 and TRBJ2-5; 14 nucleotides line up with TRBD2. The CDR3 covers 21 residues. The V gene end was trimmed by 2 bases and the J gene end by 1 base; junction bases not matched to a gene: 15. CDR1 is MNHEY, CDR2 SMNVEV, per germline (reference sequence). The CDR3 DNA is TGTGCCAGCAGTTTAGCCGCGTTTTCGGGACTAGCGGGGGCCGTCCAAGAGACCCAGTACTTC. As protein: CASSLAAFSGLAGAVQETQYF.

The CDR3 sequence: CASSAGQGAGETQYF. CDR3 nucleotide sequence: TGTGCCAGCAGCGCCGGACAGGGGGCCGGAGAGACCCAGTACTTC. The rearrangement uses TRBV5-6 and TRBJ2-5; TRBD1 aligns across 11 bases. Per the germline V gene, CDR1 is SGHDT and CDR2 is YYEEEE. The CDR3 has 15 amino acids. Trimming at V came to 4 bases and at J to 4 bases, leaving 6 bases not matched to a gene.

This chain uses TRBV25-1 with TRBJ2-5, with TRBD2 identical over 10 bases. The CDR3 consists of 15 residues. After removal of 5 bases from V and 2 bases from J, the junction contained 5 bases not matched to a gene. Germline assignment: CDR1 MGHDK and CDR2 SYGVNS. CDR3 coding DNA: TGTGCCAGCAGTTCCCTAGCGGGGGAACAAGAGACCCAGTACTTC. Amino acids: CASSSLAGEQETQYF.